This T cell receptor beta chain was sequenced for a study of shared clonotypes between healthy human individuals (dated by TCRdb to the early 2020s). A note on the overall study: A couple of women and a few men aged 18 to 49 years were included in the cohort. Between about 0.94 and 8.9 billion PBMCs per donor were obtained by leukapheresis. Blood TCR repertoires of roughly 5 healthy adults were deeply sequenced to estimate repertoire size and the extent of clonotype sharing between individuals. For each donor, CD4 naive and CD4 memory were each given three plates, CD8 naive was given two plates, and CD8 memory was given one plate. Different laboratories and diverse techniques were used to prepare libraries and sequence TCR repertoires, to increase sequencing depth and limit assay-specific biases. On the study overall, not on this receptor specifically: Clonotypes shared by all four sorted-subset donors showed higher generation probabilities than non-shared clonotypes. Larger estimated clonotype richness was generally found for naive subsets than for memory subsets. Sampling was limited to blood, and TCR repertoires in tissue likely differ from TCR repertoires in blood. Because the study included a small number of donors, the genetic and exposure-history diversity represented was limited. Based on pairwise subsampling, the degree of clonotype sharing among donors was expected to be affected by sequencing depth. Across a handful of donors, 5% to 6% of naive CD4, approximately 3.5% of naive CD8, approximately 2.5% of memory CD4, and about 0.4% of memory CD8 clonotypes were shared. Rarefaction of sorted-subset datasets indicated incomplete sequencing despite the large sequencing depth.

Using the deep immunoSEQ assay, multiplex PCR amplified TCR CDR3 regions from genomic DNA. Genomic DNA extracted from each cell subset was distributed evenly over all wells of several immunoSEQ 96-well plates, and each plate served as one replicate. For sorted subsets, approximately 190 ng genomic DNA, equal to 30,000 or so T cell genomes, was loaded into each replicate PCR. The purified libraries were quantified using a Qubit 3.0 fluorometer, sized with a Bioanalyzer 2100, and then quantified again using the KAPA Library Quantification kit. Every immunoSEQ 96-well plate was sequenced on a dedicated single-read 150-cycle Illumina NextSeq 550 flow cell. Per the original workflow: Because the immunoSEQ output included only junctional sequences and no quality scores, the filtering could not be the same as the filtering used for full-length reads. Sequences were annotated with PyIR, a Python wrapper for IgBLAST v1.9, and V/J genes and CDR3 were assigned using IMGT germline references. Reads with weak V/J assignments (E-value above 1e-6), missing CDR3, stop codons, out-of-frame junctions, or ambiguous translated residues were removed. V3J clonotypes were defined as sequences sharing an identical inferred V gene, J gene, and CDR3 amino acid sequence. Percentage overlap between repertoires was computed as shared unique clonotypes divided by the size of the smaller repertoire. Repertoire richness was assessed with RTK rarefaction, the Chao1 estimator, and Recon v2.1 estimates of unobserved clonotypes. Generation probabilities for all TCRbeta clonotypes obtained by the gDNA method from a handful of donors were computed using OLGA. TCRdb's version of the immuneACCESS table is confined to in-frame rearrangements and falls short of the full clone set. An unresolved V gene accounts for under half of the shortfall where checked; the remainder is of unknown origin. The V and J calls and clone size are taken from that table; D and trimming were inferred from the DNA. The sample data list roughly 590,000 clones, and around 95% of these were observed just once. The biggest ten clones account for about 0.11% of the sample.

The cysteine opens and the phenylalanine closes a CDR3 of 18 amino acids. This entry keeps only the CDR3 DNA: 54 bases, framed from base 1. After removal of 5 bases from V and 6 bases from J, the junction retains 14 bases not matched to a gene. CDR1 and CDR2 (MDHEN, SYDVKM) derive from the germline V gene. For the CD8 naive samples, CD45RO-negative cells were positively selected for CCR7, yielding a CD45RA+CCR7+ population from which TemRA cells were excluded. Healthy HIV-negative adults with no recently reported acute infections or vaccinations were included as donors. Every donor was a Caucasian adult living in Nashville, Tennessee, USA. Blood was collected by leukapheresis, and PBMCs were isolated by Ficoll-Histopaque density gradient centrifugation and then cryopreserved in liquid nitrogen vapor phase. Analytical flow cytometry was used to check the purity and quantity of every magnetically sorted T cell population. From each sorted fraction, genomic DNA was isolated and quantified by UV absorbance on a Nanodrop 2000c.

The count of this clone is one. It lacks a known antigen. Per-base quality was not reported, and no clone a single base away is much larger than it. The sequence was collected from a woman aged 25 to 39 in good health. The chain links TRBV28 with TRBJ1-5; the central 12 bases match TRBD1. The sample taken for sequencing was naive CD8+ T cells sorted from blood. The sample's cell subset or site, from its label and the paper: CD45RA+CCR7+. The CDR3 region has the sequence CASSLHYPGTGGFQPQHF. In nucleotides, the sequence is TGTGCCAGCAGTCTACACTATCCCGGGACAGGGGGCTTTCAGCCCCAGCATTTT.